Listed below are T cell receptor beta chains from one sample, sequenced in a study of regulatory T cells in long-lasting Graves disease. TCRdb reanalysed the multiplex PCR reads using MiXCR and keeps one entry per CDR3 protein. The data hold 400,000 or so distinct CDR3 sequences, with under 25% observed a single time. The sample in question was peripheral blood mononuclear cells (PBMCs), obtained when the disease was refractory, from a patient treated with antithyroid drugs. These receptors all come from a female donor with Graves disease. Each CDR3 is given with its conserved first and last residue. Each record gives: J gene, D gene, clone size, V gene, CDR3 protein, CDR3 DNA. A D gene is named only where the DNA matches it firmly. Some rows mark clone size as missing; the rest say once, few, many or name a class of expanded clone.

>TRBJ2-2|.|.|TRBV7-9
CASSFPRINTGELFF
TGTGCCAGCAGCTTTCCCAGAATCAACACCGGGGAGCTGTTTTTT
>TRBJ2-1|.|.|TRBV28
CASSFQAPRAHNEQFF
TGTGCCAGCAGTTTTCAAGCCCCGAGGGCACACAATGAGCAGTTCTTC
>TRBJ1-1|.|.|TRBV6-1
CASSDWGLNTEAFF
TGTGCCAGCAGTGATTGGGGGCTGAACACTGAAGCTTTCTTT
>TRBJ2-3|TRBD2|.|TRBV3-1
CASRTAGTSTDTQYF
TGTGCCAGCCGCACAGCGGGGACTAGCACAGATACGCAGTATTTT
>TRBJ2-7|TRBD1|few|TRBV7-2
CASSSRSGTGDEQYF
TGTGCCAGCAGCTCCAGATCCGGGACAGGTGACGAGCAGTACTTC
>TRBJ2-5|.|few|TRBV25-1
CASSEGIAGGYQETQYF
TGTGCCAGCAGTGAAGGGATAGCTGGAGGTTACCAAGAGACCCAGTACTTC
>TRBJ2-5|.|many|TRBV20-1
CSAKLVVSETQYF
TGCAGTGCTAAGCTCGTGGTTTCGGAGACCCAGTACTTC
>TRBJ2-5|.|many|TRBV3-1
CASSQDVGSETQYF
TGTGCCAGCAGCCAAGATGTTGGATCAGAGACCCAGTACTTC
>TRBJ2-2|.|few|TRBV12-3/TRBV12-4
CASSLIPELNTGELFF
TGTGCCAGCAGTCTTATCCCCGAACTGAACACCGGGGAGCTGTTTTTT
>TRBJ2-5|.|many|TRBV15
CATSRAGETQYF
TGTGCCACCAGCAGGGCGGGAGAGACCCAGTACTTC
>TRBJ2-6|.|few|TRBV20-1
CSARDLREASGANVLTF
TGCAGTGCTAGAGACCTCAGGGAGGCGTCTGGGGCCAACGTCCTGACTTTC
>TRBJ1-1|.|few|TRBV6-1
CASSGGWSTEAFF
TGTGCCAGCAGTGGTGGTTGGAGCACTGAAGCTTTCTTT
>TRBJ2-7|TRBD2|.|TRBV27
CASRREVTYEQYF
TGTGCCAGCAGGCGGGAGGTCACCTACGAGCAGTACTTC
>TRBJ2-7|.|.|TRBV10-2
CASRSTGSYEQYF
TGCGCCAGCCGCTCGACCGGCTCCTACGAGCAGTACTTC
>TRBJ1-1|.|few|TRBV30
CAWGRPKETEAFF
TGTGCCTGGGGCAGACCGAAGGAAACTGAAGCTTTCTTT
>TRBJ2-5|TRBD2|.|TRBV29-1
CSVGRRGGRARETQYF
TGCAGCGTGGGTAGAAGGGGCGGGAGGGCCCGAGAGACCCAGTACTTC
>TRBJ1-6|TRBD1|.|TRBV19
CASRSGGQGDSPLHF
TGTGCCAGTAGGTCGGGTGGTCAGGGGGACTCACCCCTCCACTTT
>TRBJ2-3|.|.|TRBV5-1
CASSRLDPRDTQYF
TGCGCCAGCAGCCGCCTGGACCCCAGAGATACGCAGTATTTT
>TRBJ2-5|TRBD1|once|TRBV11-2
CASSPWTGETRYF
TGTGCCAGCAGCCCGTGGACAGGGGAGACCCGGTACTTC
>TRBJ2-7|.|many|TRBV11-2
CASSPGSKVGEQYF
TGTGCCAGCAGCCCGGGGTCGAAAGTCGGGGAGCAGTACTTC
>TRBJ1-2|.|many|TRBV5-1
CASSLGGEGYTF
TGCGCCAGCAGCTTGGGCGGGGAAGGCTACACCTTC
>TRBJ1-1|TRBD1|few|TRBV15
CATSRVGTGRLEAFF
TGTGCCACCAGCAGAGTCGGGACAGGGCGGCTTGAAGCTTTCTTT
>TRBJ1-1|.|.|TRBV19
CASIQKGWGHLNTEAFF
TGTGCCAGTATTCAGAAGGGTTGGGGACACCTGAACACTGAAGCTTTCTTT
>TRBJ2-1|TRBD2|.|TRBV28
CASSPGLDHNGQFF
TGTGCCAGCAGTCCGGGACTAGACCACAATGGGCAGTTCTTC
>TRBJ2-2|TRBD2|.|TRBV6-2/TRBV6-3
CASSYSILAGGRTGELFF
TGTGCCAGCAGTTACTCGATCCTAGCGGGGGGAAGAACCGGGGAGCTGTTTTTT
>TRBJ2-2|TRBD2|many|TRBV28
CASSSITTGLAGNTGELFF
TGTGCCAGCAGTTCAATTACGACCGGACTAGCGGGGAACACCGGGGAGCTGTTTTTT
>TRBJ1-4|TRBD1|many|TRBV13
CASPGQGKEKLFF
TGTGCCAGCCCGGGACAGGGAAAAGAAAAACTGTTTTTT
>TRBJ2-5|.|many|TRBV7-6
CASSLAHGQPPDGTQYF
TGTGCCAGCAGCTTAGCGCACGGACAGCCGCCTGATGGGACCCAGTACTTC
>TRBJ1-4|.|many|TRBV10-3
CAISESWSEKLFF
TGTGCCATCAGTGAGTCGTGGTCCGAAAAACTGTTTTTT
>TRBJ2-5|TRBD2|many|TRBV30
CAWSVIPPSGQETQYF
TGTGCCTGGAGTGTAATCCCCCCTAGCGGACAAGAGACCCAGTACTTC
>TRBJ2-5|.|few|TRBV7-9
CASSFRQAQETQYF
TGTGCCAGCAGCTTTCGACAGGCTCAAGAGACCCAGTACTTC
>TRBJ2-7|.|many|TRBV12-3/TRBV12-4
CASSLDVSLYEQYF
TGTGCCAGCAGTTTAGATGTTTCCCTCTACGAGCAGTACTTC
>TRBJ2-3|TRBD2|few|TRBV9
CASSVELAGPSWSSTDTQYF
TGTGCCAGCAGCGTAGAACTAGCGGGACCCAGCTGGTCTAGCACAGATACGCAGTATTTT